This TCR beta chain came from a study of T cell repertoires in cytomegalovirus infection. Study details: Public TCR beta signatures marked donors with CMV infection and the matching HLA.

Study results and caveats: Carriers of CMV and the relevant HLA type were discriminated by public TCR beta frequency. In two of eight donors, the top clonotype was HLA-C-restricted CMV-specific.

TCRdb reprocessed the reads via MiXCR and lists one record per CDR3 protein. The sample lists tens of thousands of distinct CDR3 sequences; roughly 20% were seen once. CDR1 and CDR2 from the germline V gene are MDHEN and SYDVKM. V was pared by 4 bases and J by 3 bases, with 6 bases of the junction left unmatched. CDR3 length: 15 amino acids. This clonotype was picked up a small number of times. Its specificity is unknown. This clonotype was obtained from a human donor in good health (CMV status not recorded). Some clones in this sample may be carry-over from other donors' samples. The chain joins TRBV28 to TRBJ2-7; the match to TRBD2 covers 10 bases. The specimen was CD8+ T cells from cultured PBMCs, collected from culture after CMV antigen stimulation. DNA of the CDR3: TGTGCCAGCAGTTCTAGCGGGAGTCGCGGCTACGAGCAGTACTTC. Translating it yields CASSSSGSRGYEQYF.